This passage covers 26 T cell receptor beta chains from one sample sequenced in a study of T cells in tumors after PD-1 blockade. This table comes from immunoSEQ multiplex PCR, and its TCRdb copy is limited to in-frame clones, with some not included. The sample consists of several thousand clones, around two thirds of them appearing once. Here the sequenced sample was tumor tissue, taken after anti-PD-1 treatment. Receptors were obtained from a human donor with basal cell carcinoma.

V gene TRBV5-1 combines with J gene TRBJ2-6; D not certain. V lost 5 bases, J lost 2 bases, and 11 bases lay in between. The CDR3 spans 15 residues. Per germline, CDR1 SGHRS and CDR2 YFSETQ. CDR3 loop: CASRFSVAGANVLTF. The CDR3 nucleotides are TGCGCCAGCAGGTTCTCAGTTGCTGGGGCCAACGTCCTGACTTTC.

The CDR3 sequence: CAISEWTGRNSPLHF. The DNA of the CDR3 is TGTGCCATCAGTGAGTGGACGGGAAGGAATTCACCCCTCCACTTT. The rearrangement links TRBV10-3 to TRBJ1-6; D call uncertain. Trimming left V 1 base short and J 7 bases short, with 11 bases between. In germline, CDR1 is ENHRY, CDR2 SYGVKD. This CDR3 is built from 15 residues.

The V call is TRBV5-8, the J call TRBJ1-5, with 11 bases identical to TRBD1. This CDR3 is built from 14 residues. After removal of 2 bases from V and 11 bases from J, the junction contained 6 bases not matched to a gene. CDR1 is SGHTS and CDR2 is YDEGEE in the germline V gene. CDR3 in amino acids: CASSFGQGAPAQHF. Here the CDR3 DNA reads TGTGCCAGCAGCTTCGGACAGGGGGCCCCGGCCCAGCATTTT.

The V and J genes are TRBV5-1 and TRBJ1-3; D is unresolved. The CDR3 covers 13 residues. Trimming stripped 1 base from V and 0 bases from J, with 2 bases between. CDR1 and CDR2 (germline): SGHRS, YFSETQ. The CDR3 is CASSLSSGNTIYF. CDR3 bases: TGCGCCAGCAGCTTGAGCTCTGGAAACACCATATATTTT.

This clone qualifies as medium-sized. This chain links TRBV19 with TRBJ2-3; D gene unclear. The CDR3 runs to 14 residues. With 3 bases removed from V and 4 bases from J, the gap between germline ends came to 11 bases. Germline V gives CDR1 LNHDA, CDR2 SQIVND (reference sequence). Written as DNA, the CDR3 is TGTGCCAGTAGTATTGTAAGCAGTCCAGATACGCAGTATTTT. This encodes CASSIVSSPDTQYF.

The chain couples TRBV19 to TRBJ1-1; D gene uncertain. Between the trimmed V and J ends, which lost 0 bases and 4 bases, there was a span of 0 bases. Per the germline V gene, CDR1 is LNHDA and CDR2 is SQIVND (reference sequence). This CDR3 has 11 amino acids. CDR3 nucleotide sequence: TGTGCCAGTAGTATAGACACTGAAGCTTTCTTT. The encoded protein is CASSIDTEAFF.

For this clone: An end of the junction differs from the germline gene, which may be a read error. This chain connects TRBV7-2 to TRBJ2-3; 8 nucleotides line up with TRBD1. The CDR3 contains 15 residues. The V gene's germline CDR1 is SGHTA and CDR2 FQGNSA. CDR3 amino acids: CASSYSGTGTNTQYF. CDR3 nucleotide sequence: TGTGCCAGCAGTTACTCTGGGACAGGCACAAATACGCAGTATTTT.

This clone was found a few times. The chain has TRBV30 and TRBJ2-5; D is possibly TRBD1 (5 bases). This CDR3 spans 15 amino acids. V lost 2 bases and J lost 5, with 18 bases in between. Germline CDR1 and CDR2: GTSNPN and SVGIG (reference sequence). The chain's CDR3 is CAWSPYRQQGETQYF. The CDR3 bases are TGTGCCTGGAGTCCCTATCGACAGCAAGGGGAGACCCAGTACTTC.

This clone was found a few times. CDR3 region: CSARAGETQYF. The CDR3 coding sequence is TGCAGTGCTAGGGCAGGAGAGACCCAGTACTTC. The chain carries TRBV20-1 and TRBJ2-5; unclear D gene. In germline, CDR1 is DFQATT, CDR2 SNEGSKA (reference sequence). CDR3 size: 11 residues. The ends were cut back, 3 bases at V and 4 bases at J, with 6 bases in the middle.

This chain joins TRBV5-1 and TRBJ1-1; a weak D match, TRBD1 (6 bases). The CDR3 runs 14 residues. Between the trimmed V and J ends, which lost 0 bases and 7 bases, there was a span of 13 bases. CDR1 is SGHRS and CDR2 is YFSETQ in the germline V gene. CDR3 region: CASSLAGGAGEAFF. The CDR3 coding sequence is TGCGCCAGCAGCTTGGCCGGGGGGGCTGGTGAAGCTTTCTTT.

The chain carries TRBV5-5 and TRBJ2-3, with 8 bases fitting TRBD2. J lost 2 bases, V lost 3 bases, and 2 bases had no gene match. Germline loops: CDR1 SGHKS, CDR2 YYEKEE (reference sequence). The CDR3 contains 14 residues. CDR3 coding DNA: TGTGCCAGCAGCTCGCGGGGGGCCACAGATACGCAGTATTTT. This translates into CASSSRGATDTQYF. Looking up the rest from reference TRBV5-5 and TRBJ2-3 gives the full variable domain: DAGVTQSPTHLIKTRGQQVTLRCSPISGHKSVSWYQQVLGQGPQFIFQYYEKEERGRGNFPDRFSARQFPNYSSELNVNALLLGDSALYLCASSSRGATDTQYFGPGTRLTVL.

The chain couples TRBV29-1 to TRBJ2-5; 7 bases match TRBD2. Germline trimming cut 7 bases from V and 5 bases from J; bases unmatched to any gene: 7. CDR1 and CDR2 (germline): SQVTM, ANQGSEA. The CDR3 contains 12 residues. The CDR3 is CSAADGGETQYF. The DNA of the CDR3 is TGCAGCGCCGCGGACGGGGGGGAGACCCAGTACTTC.

This clone is judged large. V usage is TRBV6-5 and J usage is TRBJ2-1; 7 nucleotides line up with TRBD1. The CDR3 loop spans 16 amino acids. The trim removed 2 bases at V and 0 bases at J, leaving 4 bases unmatched. Germline values: CDR1 MNHEY, CDR2 SVGAGI. CDR3 loop: CASSYLGQYSYNEQFF. The DNA for the CDR3 is TGTGCCAGCAGTTACCTGGGACAGTACTCCTACAATGAGCAGTTCTTC.

This clone was recorded only once. The chain is built from TRBV5-1 and TRBJ1-2, with TRBD1 identical over 8 bases. V gave up 3 bases and J gave up 8 bases; unmatched junction bases: 6. The CDR3 is 13 residues long. Germline V CDR1 and CDR2: SGHRS, YFSETQ. The CDR3 spells CASSSDRVSGYTF. The CDR3, as DNA: TGCGCCAGCAGCTCGGACAGGGTGAGCGGCTACACCTTC.

In this sample, this clone turned up a few times. The chain joins TRBV27 to TRBJ2-2; D is possibly TRBD1 or TRBD2 (6 bases each). This CDR3 has 14 residues. The germline V gene encodes CDR1 MNHEY and CDR2 SMNVEV (reference sequence). Trimming took 10 bases from V and 4 from J, leaving 16 bases between them. The CDR3 sequence: CATRRDTITGELFF. Written as DNA, the CDR3 is TGTGCCACCCGGCGGGACACAATCACCGGGGAGCTGTTTTTT.

The genes are TRBV11-3 and TRBJ1-4; 7 bases are shared with TRBD1. Germline values: CDR1 SGHNT, CDR2 YENEEA. Trimming took 5 bases from V and 4 from J; bases not matched to a gene: 7. CDR3 size: 15 residues. The DNA of the CDR3 is TGTGCCAGCAGCCCCGGGACAGAGTATAATGAAAAACTGTTTTTT. Protein sequence: CASSPGTEYNEKLFF.

The CDR3 DNA follows: TGTGCCAGCAACCGCCTAGGGACAGGGGAACAGCCCCAGCATTTT. Its translation: CASNRLGTGEQPQHF. The V gene is TRBV5-8, the J gene TRBJ1-5; 10 positions agree with TRBD1. The CDR3 loop spans 15 amino acids. V trimming: 6 bases; J trimming: 7 bases; junction bases outside the gene matches: 10. Germline V gene sequence: CDR1 SGHTS, CDR2 YDEGEE. Full variable domain (outside the CDR3, taken from reference TRBV5-8 and TRBJ1-5): EAGVTQSPTHLIKTRGQQATLRCSPISGHTSVYWYQQALGLGLQFLLWYDEGEERNRGNFPPRFSGRQFPNYSSELNVNALELEDSALYLCASNRLGTGEQPQHFGDGTRLSIL.

A word on this clone: This may come from a read error, since a much larger clone is one base off. The chain joins TRBV7-6 to TRBJ1-6; no clear D. The germline gives CDR1 SGHVS, CDR2 FNYEAQ. This CDR3 comprises 15 residues. The CDR3 spells CASSFTAGADSPLYF. CDR3 sequence (DNA): TGTGCCAGCAGCTTCACGGCAGGCGCTGATTCACCCCTCTACTTT.

This clone has a handful of counts. The chain joins TRBV30 to TRBJ1-5, with 8 bases aligning to TRBD1. Trimming removed 4 bases from V and 6 bases from J; junction bases left unmatched: 8. The germline V gene encodes CDR1 GTSNPN and CDR2 SVGIG (reference sequence). This CDR3 is built from 14 residues. CDR3 sequence (DNA): TGTGCCTGGAACGGAGCAGGGGGCAGTCAGCCCCAGCATTTT. Translating gives CAWNGAGGSQPQHF.

The chain has TRBV4-1 and TRBJ2-6; 11 bases agree with TRBD1. V gave up 0 bases and J gave up 2 bases; unmatched junction bases: 6. The CDR3 length is 19 residues. Germline loops: CDR1 MGHRA, CDR2 YSYEKL. This CDR3 is CASSQDPWTGGAGANVLTF. The CDR3 region has the DNA TGCGCCAGCAGCCAAGATCCTTGGACAGGGGGCGCTGGGGCCAACGTCCTGACTTTC.

The CDR3 sequence: CASKSTGVGQPQHF. CDR3 in DNA: TGTGCCAGCAAATCGACAGGGGTCGGACAGCCCCAGCATTTT. The chain links TRBV6-1 to TRBJ1-5, with 8 bases aligning to TRBD1. The J segment lost 7 bases and the V segment lost 7 bases, leaving 9 bases of the junction unmatched. The CDR3 contains 14 residues. Per the germline V gene, CDR1 is MNHNS and CDR2 is SASEGT.

This chain connects TRBV4-1 to TRBJ1-3; D remains unclear. The CDR3 contains 17 residues. The V gene's germline CDR1 is MGHRA and CDR2 YSYEKL. With 1 base removed from V and 0 bases from J, the gap between germline ends came to 13 bases. The CDR3 loop is CASSQVSHPSSGNTIYF. CDR3 nucleotide sequence: TGCGCCAGCAGCCAAGTAAGTCACCCGAGCTCTGGAAACACCATATATTTT.

This clone has only a few counts. The chain uses TRBV19 and TRBJ1-1; a possible D gene is TRBD1 (6 bases). From germline, CDR1 is LNHDA and CDR2 SQIVND (reference sequence). CDR3 size: 15 residues. V lost 3 bases and J lost 5, with 16 bases in between. CDR3 sequence (DNA): TGTGCCAGTAGTATTTGGAACAGGGACGTGACTGAAGCTTTCTTT. Translating it yields CASSIWNRDVTEAFF.

This chain connects TRBV7-6 to TRBJ1-4; the D gene is possibly TRBD1 (6 bases). CDR1 is SGHVS, CDR2 FNYEAQ, per germline. The V end lost 5 bases, the J end lost 4 bases, and 14 bases lay between the germline ends. CDR3 size: 15 residues. As DNA, the CDR3 is TGTGCCAGCAGCGCCCAACAGGGCCTTAATGAAAAACTGTTTTTT. Its translation: CASSAQQGLNEKLFF.

This clone has only a few counts. CDR3 loop: CASSSRGPTEAFF. The CDR3 nucleotides read TGTGCCAGCAGCTCCCGGGGGCCCACTGAAGCTTTCTTT. The chain joins TRBV6-5 to TRBJ1-1; maybe TRBD1 (6 bases). The CDR3 has 13 amino acids. With 6 bases removed from V and 4 bases from J, the gap between germline ends came to 12 bases. Germline CDR1 is MNHEY and CDR2 is SVGAGI.

This chain joins TRBV20-1 and TRBJ2-1, with D perhaps TRBD2 (5 bases). The CDR3 contains 11 residues. Germline V CDR1 and CDR2: DFQATT, SNEGSKA (reference sequence). V lost 2 bases and J lost 15, with 14 bases in between. In DNA, the CDR3 is TGCAGTGCTAGACGGCCCGGGAAGTGGTTCTTC. This codes for CSARRPGKWFF.